This T cell receptor (beta chain) is drawn from a study of T cell responses to AZD1222 COVID-19 vaccine. Study-level findings and limits: Spike-spanning, vaccine-associated CD4 TCRs were dominant at 160-218 and 743-854. Of the AZD1222 recipients, only five or six were seropositive at baseline.

Sequencing used immunoSEQ multiplex PCR; TCRdb keeps in-frame clones, though not all of them. The sample holds about 110,000 clones, 70% to 90% seen once. With regard to this clone: What it binds is unknown.

Trimming cost V 0 bases and J 2 bases, with 9 bases left between them. Germline V CDR1 and CDR2: SGHNT, YYREEE (reference sequence). This CDR3 has 14 residues. The sequencing used peripheral blood, collected 28 days after the second AZD1222 dose. The chain is built from TRBV5-4 and TRBJ2-7; weak D call: TRBD1 (5 bases). The clonotype originates from an adult who received the AZD1222 COVID-19 vaccine. The CDR3, as DNA: TGTGCCAGCAGCTTGGAGGGGCGAGCCTACGAGCAGTACTTC. Translating it yields CASSLEGRAYEQYF.